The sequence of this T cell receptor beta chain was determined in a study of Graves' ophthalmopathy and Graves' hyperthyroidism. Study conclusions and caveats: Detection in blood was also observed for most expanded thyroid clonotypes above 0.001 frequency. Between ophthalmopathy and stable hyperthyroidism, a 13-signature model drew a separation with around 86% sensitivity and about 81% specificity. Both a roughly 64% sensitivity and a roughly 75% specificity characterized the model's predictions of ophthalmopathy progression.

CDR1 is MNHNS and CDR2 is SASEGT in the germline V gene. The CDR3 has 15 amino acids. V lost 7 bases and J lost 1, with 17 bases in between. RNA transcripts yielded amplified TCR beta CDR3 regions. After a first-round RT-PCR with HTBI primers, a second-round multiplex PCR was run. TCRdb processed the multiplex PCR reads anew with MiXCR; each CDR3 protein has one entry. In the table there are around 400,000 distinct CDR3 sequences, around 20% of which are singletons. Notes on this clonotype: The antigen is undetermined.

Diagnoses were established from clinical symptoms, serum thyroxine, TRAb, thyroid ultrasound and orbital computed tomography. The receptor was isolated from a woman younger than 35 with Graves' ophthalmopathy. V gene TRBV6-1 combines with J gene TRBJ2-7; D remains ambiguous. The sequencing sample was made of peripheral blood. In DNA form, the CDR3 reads TGTGCCAGCAACGAGGACGGCTACGGATCCTACGAGCAGTACTTC. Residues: CASNEDGYGSYEQYF.